Shown below are 2 T cell receptor beta chains from a single sample sequenced in a study of blood T cells in healthy people across ages. Alongside a J-beta primer mix, a sample-barcoded 5' primer served in a second PCR lasting roughly 6 to 11 cycles. One entry per CDR3 protein, called by TCRdb with MiXCR from the 5' RACE reads. Among around 1,800,000 distinct CDR3 sequences listed, more than 35% were seen once. The material sequenced was blood. The receptors stem from a human donor in good health.

This clonotype was recorded once. The V call is TRBV3-1, the J call TRBJ2-7; 7 positions match TRBD1. Germline CDR1 and CDR2: LGHDT and YNNKEL (reference sequence). Trimming took 1 base from V and 4 from J; bases not matched to a gene: 10. The CDR3 runs to 16 residues. The CDR3 DNA reads TGTGCCAGCAGCCAAGGACCCCCGGGACAGCTATACGAGCAGTACTTC. This translates into CASSQGPPGQLYEQYF.

The sample holds a few counts of this clonotype. One end of the junction does not line up with germline, which may come from a read error. The V call is TRBV4-1, the J call TRBJ2-3; no firm D call. The CDR3 sequence is 16 residues long. CDR1 is MGHRA, CDR2 YSYEKL, per germline. In DNA, the CDR3 is TGCACCAGCAGCCCCCCGGGCCCGACGATCCCAGATACGCAGTATTTT. This translates into CTSSPPGPTIPDTQYF.